The T cell receptor (beta chain) described here comes from a study of a mutant IDH1 vaccine in newly diagnosed glioma. Study context: Patients had eight vaccinations, in weeks 1, 3, 5, 7, 11, 15, 19 and 23. Treated individuals were about 62% male and roughly 40% female, averaging approximately 40 years of age. Radiotherapy, temozolomide, or both had been given previously, and both were given to most.

Clones were sequenced by immunoSEQ multiplex PCR, and TCRdb holds only the in-frame ones, with some missing. The table has 55,000 to 65,000 clones, around 80% seen once. Unmatched junction bases numbered 7, after V lost 6 bases and J lost 0 bases. This CDR3 comprises 16 residues. Germline CDR1 reads SGHAT; CDR2 reads FQNNGV. Documented time point: week 11, during vaccination. Each dose of the vaccine consisted of 300 ug of mutant IDH1 20-mer peptide, with topical imiquimod. Donors harbored newly found WHO grade 3 or 4 IDH1-mutant, ATRX-lost astrocytomas. In regard to this clone: Its antigen is not identified.

The V gene is TRBV11-2, the J gene TRBJ2-1; 8 bases align to TRBD2. This receptor was taken from a man aged 45-65 years with glioma. This specimen was PBMCs, taken from a glioma patient whose treatment included an IDH1 peptide vaccine. CDR3 in amino acids: CASRLPGTSSYNEQFF. The CDR3 DNA reads TGTGCCAGCAGACTGCCCGGGACTAGCTCCTACAATGAGCAGTTCTTC.